Presented here are 2 T cell receptor beta chains from one specimen sequenced in a study of CD8+ T cells in alopecia areata. cDNA prepared by RNA extraction and subsequent reverse transcription served as the template for sequencing. The repertoire was sequenced with immunoSEQ multiplex PCR; TCRdb's copy has only in-frame clones and lacks some. Of over 150,000 clones in the sample, 56% are singletons; the top ten hold roughly 5.3%. The source material was CD8+ T cells sorted from blood. The receptors shown here come from a human donor in good health.

This clone came up once. The chain joins TRBV2 to TRBJ1-5; D is unclear. CDR3 length: 14 residues. CDR1 and CDR2 from the germline V gene are SNHLY and FYNNEI. V lost 3 bases and J 4 bases, leaving 10 bases between the germline ends. The CDR3 loop is CASSDTDKNQPQHF. In DNA form, the CDR3 reads TGTGCCAGCAGTGACACGGATAAAAATCAGCCCCAGCATTTT.

With respect to this clone: Different DNA sequences within this sample yield the same CDR3. The chain is built from TRBV5-1 and TRBJ2-5, with D perhaps TRBD1 (7 bases). Germline assignment: CDR1 SGHRS and CDR2 YFSETQ. The V gene lost 0 bases and the J gene lost 2 bases, with 8 bases spanning the gap. The CDR3 covers 14 residues. CDR3 coding DNA: TGCGCCAGCAGCTTGGCAGGGGGGCAAGAGACCCAGTACTTC. It yields the protein CASSLAGGQETQYF.